Detailed here is one T cell receptor beta chain. V lost 5 bases and J lost 2, with 13 bases in between. CDR3 length equals 14 residues. Germline CDR1 and CDR2: MDHEN and SYDVKM. This record belongs to a study of T cell changes during pregnancy in multiple sclerosis. Assay used: immunoSEQ multiplex PCR; TCRdb lists only in-frame clones, some missing. The table includes 38,000 or so clones, roughly 90% detected once. V is TRBV28 and J is TRBJ2-7; D gene unclear. Material: CD8+ T cells from peripheral blood mononuclear cells, obtained before pregnancy. The clonotype was recovered from a female donor with multiple sclerosis, enrolled in a pregnancy study. The CDR3: CASSANYPTYEQYF. The CDR3 nucleotides read TGTGCCAGCAGTGCAAACTATCCCACCTACGAGCAGTACTTC.